This entry lists 20 T cell receptor beta chains sequenced from one sample in a study of OX40 agonist ivuxolimab in advanced cancers. Repertoires were generated with immunoSEQ multiplex PCR, while TCRdb's copy carries only in-frame clones and drops some. The sample shows more than 80,000 clones, about 90% of them seen only once. Sequenced here: CD4+ or CD8+ T cells sorted from blood, sampled in a trial of the OX40 agonist ivuxolimab. All receptors derive from an adult with an advanced solid tumor such as melanoma, head and neck, liver or kidney cancer.

The rearrangement uses TRBV7-2 and TRBJ2-3; D is unclear. This CDR3 region has 14 residues. Trimming shortened V by 4 bases and J by 5 bases, and 13 bases separated the two germline ends. In germline, CDR1 is SGHTA, CDR2 FQGNSA. The CDR3 sequence is CASSSRSAIDTQYF. The CDR3, as DNA: TGTGCCAGCAGCTCACGGTCGGCCATAGATACGCAGTATTTT.

V usage is TRBV5-4 and J usage is TRBJ2-7; D call uncertain. Germline V gene lookup returns CDR1 SGHNT and CDR2 YYREEE (reference sequence). V dropped 4 bases and J dropped 5 bases, with 16 bases sitting between them. The CDR3 is made up of 14 amino acids. The CDR3 DNA is TGTGCCAGCAGCGGGCCCGGCCAAACCCACGAGCAGTACTTC. Translating gives CASSGPGQTHEQYF.

The V and J genes are TRBV11-3 and TRBJ2-1; 8 nucleotides align to TRBD2. With V trimmed by 1 base and J by 2 bases, 1 base remained unmatched. Germline CDR1 SGHNT, CDR2 YENEEA. This CDR3 spans 15 amino acids. For the CDR3, the DNA is TGTGCCAGCAGCTTAGCAGCGGGAGCCTACAATGAGCAGTTCTTC. Its translation: CASSLAAGAYNEQFF.

CDR3 residues: CASSFWGFGELFF. The CDR3 nucleotides read TGTGCCAGCAGCTTTTGGGGGTTCGGGGAGCTGTTTTTT. The chain links TRBV11-1 to TRBJ2-2, with D perhaps being TRBD1 or TRBD2 (5 bases each). Trimming removed 3 bases from V and 7 bases from J, with 9 bases in between. Germline V gives CDR1 SGHAT, CDR2 FQDESV (reference sequence). The CDR3 totals 13 residues.

The genes are TRBV7-9 and TRBJ1-3; 8 nucleotides align to TRBD1. This CDR3 comprises 17 residues. The trim removed 3 bases at V and 0 bases at J, leaving 7 bases unmatched. In germline, CDR1 is SEHNR, CDR2 FQNEAQ (reference sequence). CDR3 amino acids: CASSFGQGRYSGNTIYF. CDR3 nucleotide sequence: TGTGCCAGCAGCTTCGGACAGGGAAGATACTCTGGAAACACCATATATTTT. The full variable domain, its missing parts supplied by reference TRBV7-9 and TRBJ1-3, is DTGVSQNPRHKITKRGQNVTFRCDPISEHNRLYWYRQTLGQGPEFLTYFQNEAQLEKSRLLSDRFSAERPKGSFSTLEIQRTEQGDSAMYLCASSFGQGRYSGNTIYFGEGSWLTVV.

The chain links TRBV19 to TRBJ2-3, with a tentative D call TRBD1 (5 bases). The V end was cut by 5 bases, the J end by 5 bases, with 17 bases between. This CDR3 has 15 residues. Germline values: CDR1 LNHDA, CDR2 SQIVND (reference sequence). CDR3 residues: CASSPRGQGRDTQYF. The CDR3 DNA sequence: TGTGCCAGTAGTCCCCGAGGACAAGGACGAGATACGCAGTATTTT.

The genes are TRBV18 and TRBJ2-5; 15 bases line up with TRBD2. CDR3 length equals 17 residues. The germline CDR1 and CDR2 sequences are KGHSH and LQKENI. The V gene end was trimmed by 1 base and the J gene end by 4 bases; junction bases not matched to a gene: 4. CDR3 sequence reads: CASSPRTSGRGPETQYF. The CDR3, as DNA: TGTGCCAGCTCACCACGGACTAGCGGGAGGGGCCCAGAGACCCAGTACTTC. The variable domain in full, completed from reference TRBV18 and TRBJ2-5, reads NAGVMQNPRHLVRRRGQEARLRCSPMKGHSHVYWYRQLPEEGLKFMVYLQKENIIDESGMPKERFSAEFPKEGPSILRIQQVVRGDSAAYFCASSPRTSGRGPETQYFGPGTRLLVL.

The chain carries TRBV5-8 and TRBJ1-4, with 9 bases matching TRBD1. Per the germline V gene, CDR1 is SGHTS and CDR2 is YDEGEE. This CDR3 comprises 15 residues. The J segment lost 1 base and the V segment lost 4 bases, leaving 2 bases of the junction unmatched. In DNA, the CDR3 is TGTGCCAGCAGCGTGGGACAGGGAACTAATGAAAAACTGTTTTTT. Translated: CASSVGQGTNEKLFF.

V usage is TRBV2 and J usage is TRBJ1-4; D is unresolved. The CDR3 extends over 14 amino acids. With 4 bases removed from V and 4 bases from J, the gap between germline ends came to 10 bases. Germline CDR1 reads SNHLY; CDR2 reads FYNNEI. CDR3 sequence: CASSGPGVNEKLFF. In nucleotides, the CDR3 is TGTGCCAGCAGTGGTCCAGGCGTTAATGAAAAACTGTTTTTT.

The J gene is TRBJ2-5, the V gene TRBV7-9; D is possibly TRBD2 (5 bases). V shed 3 bases and J shed 6 bases, with 20 bases lying between them. CDR1 and CDR2 from the germline V gene are SEHNR and FQNEAQ (reference sequence). CDR3 size: 16 residues. The CDR3 DNA sequence: TGTGCCAGCAGCTTCCCGGCAGCGAGGACGGGGAAGACCCAGTACTTC. Translated, it gives CASSFPAARTGKTQYF. Full variable domain (rest looked up from reference TRBV7-9 and TRBJ2-5): DTGVSQNPRHKITKRGQNVTFRCDPISEHNRLYWYRQTLGQGPEFLTYFQNEAQLEKSRLLSDRFSAERPKGSFSTLEIQRTEQGDSAMYLCASSFPAARTGKTQYFGPGTRLLVL.

V usage is TRBV7-3 and J usage is TRBJ2-5; 7 positions agree with TRBD2. V lost 3 bases, J lost 1 base, and 5 bases stayed unmatched. CDR1 SGHTA and CDR2 FQGTGA come from the germline V gene. The CDR3 extends over 15 amino acids. CDR3 region: CASSFGGSGQETQYF. CDR3 nucleotide sequence: TGTGCCAGCAGCTTCGGCGGGAGTGGCCAAGAGACCCAGTACTTC. Full variable domain (missing parts from reference TRBV7-3 and TRBJ2-5): GAGVSQTPSNKVTEKGKYVELRCDPISGHTALYWYRQSLGQGPEFLIYFQGTGAADDSGLPNDRFFAVRPEGSVSTLKIQRTERGDSAVYLCASSFGGSGQETQYFGPGTRLLVL.

A word on this clone: At one end the junction does not follow the germline gene, possibly because of a read error. The gene calls are TRBV7-7 and TRBJ2-7; no definite D call. The germline V gene encodes CDR1 SSHAT and CDR2 FNYEAQ (reference sequence). The CDR3 has 13 residues. DNA of the CDR3: TGTGCTAGCAGCTTAAGATGCATGTACGAGCAGTACTTC. Its protein is CASSLRCMYEQYF.

DNA for the CDR3: TGCGCCAGCAGCTTGGGACTAGCGGGTTCGGGGGCCAACGTCCTGACTTTC. This codes for CASSLGLAGSGANVLTF. The chain couples TRBV5-1 to TRBJ2-6; 10 bases are shared with TRBD2. In germline, CDR1 is SGHRS, CDR2 YFSETQ. The CDR3 has 17 residues. V lost 0 bases to trimming and J lost 4 bases; unmatched junction nucleotides: 4. Filled out from reference TRBV5-1 and TRBJ2-6, the complete variable domain reads KAGVTQTPRYLIKTRGQQVTLSCSPISGHRSVSWYQQTPGQGLQFLFEYFSETQRNKGNFPGRFSGRQFSNSRSEMNVSTLELGDSALYLCASSLGLAGSGANVLTFGAGSRLTVL.

The chain employs TRBV7-2 and TRBJ2-5, with 7 bases aligning to TRBD2. Germline V gives CDR1 SGHTA, CDR2 FQGNSA. The CDR3 runs to 14 residues. Losses at the gene ends were 4 bases for V and 3 bases for J; bases not matched to a gene: 5. The chain's CDR3 is CASSSTSPKETQYF. DNA for the CDR3: TGTGCCAGCAGCTCGACTAGCCCCAAAGAGACCCAGTACTTC.

This chain connects TRBV18 to TRBJ2-5; D possibly corresponds to TRBD1 (6 bases). V was pared by 5 bases and J by 4 bases, with 11 bases between. The germline V gene encodes CDR1 KGHSH and CDR2 LQKENI. The CDR3 loop spans 13 amino acids. The CDR3 region is CASSSGAGETQYF. The CDR3, as DNA: TGTGCCAGCTCATCAGGGGCGGGAGAGACCCAGTACTTC.

The gene calls are TRBV11-2 and TRBJ2-1; 14 nucleotides match TRBD2. CDR1 is SGHAT, CDR2 FQNNGV, per germline. V lost 5 bases, J lost 0 bases, and 6 bases stayed unmatched. There are 18 residues in the CDR3. CDR3 region: CASSPRTSGRYSYNEQFF. The CDR3, as DNA: TGTGCCAGCAGCCCGAGGACTAGCGGGAGGTACTCCTACAATGAGCAGTTCTTC.

The chain combines TRBV19 with TRBJ2-3, with a tentative D call TRBD1 (6 bases). The CDR3 sequence is 17 residues long. Germline V gene lookup returns CDR1 LNHDA and CDR2 SQIVND (reference sequence). V lost 2 bases and J lost 1, with 16 bases in between. In DNA, the CDR3 is TGTGCCAGTAGTATACACCCCGGACAGATTCGCACAGATACGCAGTATTTT. This gives the protein CASSIHPGQIRTDTQYF.

This chain links TRBV5-1 with TRBJ2-5; 7 nucleotides line up with TRBD2. Germline V gene sequence: CDR1 SGHRS, CDR2 YFSETQ. V was clipped by 4 bases and J by 4 bases; unmatched bases: 7. This CDR3 region has 14 residues. CDR3 DNA sequence: TGCGCCAGCAGCGGCGGGACTATTTCAGAGACCCAGTACTTC. Encoded protein: CASSGGTISETQYF.

The rearrangement joins TRBV10-3 to TRBJ1-2; 9 positions match TRBD1. The CDR3 covers 17 residues. CDR1 is ENHRY and CDR2 is SYGVKD in the germline V gene. The J segment lost 5 bases and the V segment lost 2 bases, leaving 12 bases of the junction unmatched. The CDR3 protein is CAISERQTQGARYGYTF. Written as DNA, the CDR3 is TGTGCCATCAGTGAGCGACAAACACAGGGGGCAAGGTATGGCTACACCTTC.

This rearrangement joins TRBV19 to TRBJ2-5; 8 bases agree with TRBD2. The V and J ends lost 6 bases and 1 base, in that order; junction bases with no gene match: 7. This CDR3 region has 15 residues. Germline values: CDR1 LNHDA, CDR2 SQIVND (reference sequence). The CDR3, as DNA: TGTGCCAGTAGCGGGACCCTAGCGGGCCAAGAGACCCAGTACTTC. Its protein product is CASSGTLAGQETQYF.